This paragraph reports one T cell receptor (beta chain). This clonotype has only a few counts. Its antigen remains unidentified. It has no much larger one-base neighbor in the sample; base qualities were not kept. The TCR beta CDR3 regions were amplified from RNA transcripts. For the first round of RT-PCR on the TCR CDR3, the HTBI primer set was used together with the Qiagen OneStep RT-PCR kit. The libraries were constructed in a second round of multiplex PCR and then size-selected and purified. Libraries were sequenced paired-end with 100 bp reads on an Illumina HiSeq2000. Regarding the original processing steps: SOAPnuke was used to process the raw data, throwing out any read that contained adapters or uncalled bases, had a mean Phred below 15, or lacked an exact constant-primer or identifier match. High-quality paired reads were merged using COPE v1.2.5, and each unique nucleotide sequence was defined as a clonotype. Clonotypes were aligned to IMGT TRBV, TRBD and TRBJ reference segments using MiTCR v1.1. Analysis was restricted to V-J combinations with a frequency above 0.0001, which covered roughly 99% of repertoires. A TCS score was defined as the ratio between F50 (clonal expansion) and ExV (chaos), using BLOSUM62-based TCRdist between CDR3 peptides within each V-J. Welch's t-statistics and random forest reduced fewer than 550 V-J features to 13, which were used in a naive Bayes classifier (R e1071). TCRdb handled the public reads itself, with Q25 trimming in fastp and clone calling in MiXCR, and kept productive beta chains. Each CDR3 protein gets just one entry, which takes the most common genes and DNA from the rows behind it. For this entry, the V and J calls and clone size follow TCRdb and not the study's own pipeline. In this sample the table shows 690,000 or so distinct CDR3 sequences, about 19% of which occur a single time. 16% of the sample goes to the ten largest clones.

The sample belongs to a study of T cells in Graves' hyperthyroidism and ophthalmopathy (dated by TCRdb to between 2019 and 2020). Some background on the complete study: Peripheral blood samples were taken at the time of initial diagnosis, prior to any treatment. To identify distinguishing TCR V-J signatures, a discovery cohort of around 100 patients was used, comprising 43 with Graves' ophthalmopathy and 55 to 65 with stable Graves' hyperthyroidism. Whether ophthalmopathy could be predicted prospectively was tested in an independent validation cohort made up of fewer than 20 hyperthyroidism patients plus 17 patients who later progressed to ophthalmopathy. For training and testing, the roughly 93 patients in the discovery cohort were randomly divided in a 7:3 ratio. Thyroid tissue and blood T-cell repertoires from six Graves' hyperthyroidism patients were also compared in the study. After sampling, hyperthyroidism patients received methimazole starting at 30 mg daily, and ophthalmopathy patients received high-dose intravenous methylprednisolone. TCR Vbeta CDR3 sequencing of fewer than 150 peripheral blood samples (approximately 44 ophthalmopathy, around 80 hyperthyroidism and roughly 17 progressor patients) is reported in the paper. Overall study results and their limits: Most expanded thyroid clonotypes (frequency above 0.001) were also detected in blood, suggesting blood repertoires may reflect thyroid immune responses. In validation, progression to ophthalmopathy was predicted by the model with 55% to 71% sensitivity and under 85% specificity, a median of approximately 6.5 months before onset. No statistical method was used to set the sample size in advance, and investigators knew the group allocation. A model built on a 13 V-J signature distinguished ophthalmopathy from stable hyperthyroidism, reaching 85% to 90% sensitivity and approximately 81% specificity in cross-validation and 80%/75% in testing.

CDR1 and CDR2 were assigned from the germline V gene as SQVTM and ANQGSEA. Its CDR3 holds 16 amino acids, cysteine through phenylalanine. Only CDR3 DNA remains: 48 bases, in frame from the first base. For this chain, trimming is 0 bases at the V end and 7 bases at the J end, and the number of junction bases without a gene match is 11. Hyperthyroidism patients were aged 18 to 65 years and newly diagnosed, with disease duration of less than 2 months. Patients with uncontrolled infections, other autoimmune diseases, pregnancy or lactation were excluded. Diagnoses were based on clinical symptoms, serum thyroxine and TRAb, thyroid ultrasound and orbital computed tomography. Blood from progressor patients was drawn when they were first diagnosed with hyperthyroidism, before any ophthalmopathy symptoms appeared. PBMCs were isolated from about 10 ml of fresh peripheral blood by Ficoll-Paque density gradient centrifugation. Progressor patients were initially diagnosed with Graves' hyperthyroidism and developed ophthalmopathy during follow-up. Trizol reagent was used to extract total RNA, and RNA quality was then checked on an Agilent 2100 Bioanalyzer.

The sequencing sample was made of blood. Here the chain combines TRBV29-1 and TRBJ1-2, with TRBD1 matching 10 junction bases. This TCR came from a woman aged 45-65 years with Graves' hyperthyroidism that later progressed to Graves' ophthalmopathy. The CDR3 amino acid sequence is: CSVEDLGDRGRSGYTF. The sequenced DNA: TGCAGCGTTGAAGACTTGGGTGACAGGGGGCGGAGTGGCTACACCTTC. With all but the CDR3 taken from the reference TRBV29-1 and TRBJ1-2 genes, the full variable domain is: SAVISQKPSRDICQRGTSLTIQCQVDSQVTMMFWYRQQPGQSLTLIATANQGSEATYESGFVIDKFPISRPNLTFSTLTVSNMSPEDSSIYLCSVEDLGDRGRSGYTFGSGTRLTVV.